This TCR beta chain was documented in a study of radiotherapy plus CTLA-4 blockade in lung cancer. Study results and caveats: After treatment with radiotherapy plus ipilimumab, TCR clones that came from the tumor expanded in blood.

As regards this clone: The antigen remains unidentified.

Measured with immunoSEQ multiplex PCR; TCRdb has only the in-frame clones, and not every one. This table holds some 110,000 clones, roughly 80% found once. The specimen was peripheral blood, collected from a patient treated with radiotherapy plus ipilimumab. This clonotype originated in a human donor with non-small cell lung cancer that progressed on radiotherapy plus ipilimumab. Some clones in this sample may be carry-over from other donors' samples.

CDR3 nucleotides: TGTGCCAGCAGTGAAGCGTCAGACAATCAGCCCCAGCATTTT. Translation: CASSEASDNQPQHF. The V call is TRBV2, the J call TRBJ1-5; D uncertain. The germline gives CDR1 SNHLY, CDR2 FYNNEI. The CDR3 runs to 14 residues. V was cut by 0 bases and J by 3 bases, with 6 bases left in between.